The clone carrying this T cell receptor beta chain was seen only a few times. TCRdb redid the calling of the RT-PCR reads with MiXCR, one entry per CDR3 protein. The sample lists some 500,000 distinct CDR3 sequences, 25% occurring once. This record comes from a study of response to subunit inactivated influenza vaccine. Per germline, CDR1 DFQATT and CDR2 SNEGSKA (reference sequence). The trim removed 1 base at V and 2 bases at J, leaving 5 bases unmatched. There are 15 residues in the CDR3. The sample here was CD4+ T cells sorted from PBMCs, taken about 5 days after vaccination. This chain connects TRBV20-1 to TRBJ2-7, with 10 positions matching TRBD1. The origin of this receptor is a man aged 45 to 65 who received an inactivated influenza vaccine. The CDR3 nucleotides are TGCAGTGCTAGAGCCGGGACAGGGGCTGCCTACGAGCAGTACTTC. It is translated as CSARAGTGAAYEQYF.